These 8 T cell receptor beta chains came from one sample sequenced in a study of blood T cells in healthy people across ages. Alongside a J-beta primer mix, a sample-barcoded 5' primer served in a second PCR lasting about 6 to 12 cycles. TCRdb re-called the 5' RACE reads with MiXCR, one entry per CDR3 protein. Of 1.8 million or so distinct CDR3 sequences in the sample, approximately 40% were seen once. The specimen was blood. Receptors were obtained from a human donor in good health.

This sequence joins TRBV3-1 and TRBJ1-1; no firm D call. From germline, CDR1 is LGHDT and CDR2 YNNKEL (reference sequence). The CDR3 spans 14 residues. V was clipped by 2 bases and J by 5 bases, with 12 bases between them. Here the CDR3 DNA reads TGTGCCAGCAGCCAACCGGGCCCAGGAACTGAAGCTTTCTTT. It yields the protein CASSQPGPGTEAFF.

In this sample, this clonotype turned up a few times. The chain carries TRBV7-2 and TRBJ2-7; no clear D. In germline, CDR1 is SGHTA, CDR2 FQGNSA. Between the trimmed V and J ends, which lost 2 bases and 4 bases, there was a span of 12 bases. The CDR3 sequence is 14 residues long. CDR3 in DNA: TGTGCCAGCAGCTTATTCGGTGCTGATTACGAGCAGTACTTC. Encoded protein: CASSLFGADYEQYF.

The chain joins TRBV6-5 to TRBJ1-2; 12 nucleotides match TRBD1. This CDR3 comprises 16 residues. Trimming removed 5 bases from V and 5 bases from J; junction bases left unmatched: 9. The germline V gene has CDR1 MNHEY and CDR2 SVGAGI. The CDR3 DNA sequence: TGTGCCAGCAGTCCCCGGGACAGGGGGCTTCGGTATGGCTACACCTTC. Its translation: CASSPRDRGLRYGYTF.

The rearrangement joins TRBV5-1 to TRBJ2-1; 7 bases are shared with TRBD2. J lost 8 bases, V lost 0 bases, and 5 bases had no gene match. This CDR3 contains 14 residues. From germline, CDR1 is SGHRS and CDR2 YFSETQ. DNA for the CDR3: TGCGCCAGCAGCTTGGCCCTGGGAGGGTATGAGCAGTTCTTC. This gives the protein CASSLALGGYEQFF.

The chain is built from TRBV20-1 and TRBJ2-5, with TRBD1 matching over 10 bases. The CDR3 is 14 amino acids. The trim removed 2 bases at V and 4 bases at J, leaving 4 bases unmatched. Germline CDR1 and CDR2: DFQATT and SNEGSKA (reference sequence). This CDR3 reads CSARRQGAGETQYF. CDR3 DNA: TGCAGTGCTAGAAGACAGGGGGCGGGAGAGACCCAGTACTTC.

The sample holds a few counts of this clonotype. The V and J genes are TRBV7-9 and TRBJ1-2, with D possibly TRBD1 on 5 matching bases. The germline V gene encodes CDR1 SEHNR and CDR2 FQNEAQ (reference sequence). This CDR3 spans 15 amino acids. The V end lost 7 bases, the J end lost 4 bases, and 19 bases lay between the germline ends. The CDR3 loop is CASTGAGGEGYGYTF. CDR3 in DNA: TGTGCCAGCACCGGAGCGGGGGGAGAGGGCTATGGCTACACCTTC.

This clonotype was found a few times. The rearrangement links TRBV5-6 to TRBJ2-1; TRBD2 might be the D (6 bases). The germline CDR1 and CDR2 sequences are SGHDT and YYEEEE. The CDR3 is 13 amino acids. V lost 4 bases to trimming and J lost 6 bases, with 11 bases between them. The CDR3 coding sequence is TGTGCCAGCAGCGAGGGACTGCCCAATGAGCAGTTCTTC. Protein product: CASSEGLPNEQFF.

This chain uses TRBV7-9 with TRBJ1-5, with 12 nucleotides matching TRBD1. Losses at the gene ends were 5 bases for V and 3 bases for J; bases not matched to a gene: 5. This CDR3 contains 16 residues. Per germline, CDR1 SEHNR and CDR2 FQNEAQ (reference sequence). CDR3: CASSTGTGGINQPQHF. Written as DNA, the CDR3 is TGTGCCAGCAGCACTGGGACAGGGGGCATCAATCAGCCCCAGCATTTT.